These 13 T cell receptor beta chains share one sample of origin, sequenced in a study of beta chain features in type 1 diabetes. The sequenced template was cDNA made from the entire isolated RNA. Sequencing used immunoSEQ multiplex PCR; TCRdb keeps in-frame clones, though not all of them. The table shows 900,000 or so clones, with roughly 15% occurring only once. Sequenced: naive CD4+ T cells from blood. Receptors were obtained from a woman aged 18-29 years in good health.

This clone was counted only a few times. V usage is TRBV7-9 and J usage is TRBJ2-5; the match to TRBD2 covers 8 bases. V lost 2 bases to trimming and J lost 2 bases; unmatched junction nucleotides: 4. Germline CDR1 reads SEHNR; CDR2 reads FQNEAQ (reference sequence). The CDR3 length is 15 residues. CDR3 region: CASSLWAGGQETQYF. CDR3 sequence (DNA): TGTGCCAGCAGCTTATGGGCGGGGGGACAAGAGACCCAGTACTTC. The full variable domain, rest sourced from reference TRBV7-9 and TRBJ2-5, is DTGVSQNPRHKITKRGQNVTFRCDPISEHNRLYWYRQTLGQGPEFLTYFQNEAQLEKSRLLSDRFSAERPKGSFSTLEIQRTEQGDSAMYLCASSLWAGGQETQYFGPGTRLLVL.

In its sample, this clone was seen a few times. The V and J genes are TRBV2 and TRBJ2-1; 8 bases line up with TRBD2. Germline trimming cut 5 bases from V and 9 bases from J; bases unmatched to any gene: 15. Germline-derived CDR1 and CDR2 are SNHLY and FYNNEI. The CDR3 runs to 16 residues. CDR3 protein: CASSLSGSFLPAEQFF. The CDR3 DNA is TGTGCCAGCAGTTTAAGCGGGAGCTTCCTCCCGGCTGAGCAGTTCTTC.

Details on this clone: Its ends do not fully match the called genes, so a read error is possible. The V gene is TRBV7-3, the J gene TRBJ2-3; D may be TRBD1 (5 bases). Germline V gene sequence: CDR1 SGHTA, CDR2 FQGTGA. This CDR3 has 14 residues. CDR3 region: CASSLKYTDATVSF. The CDR3 DNA follows: TGTGCCAGCAGCTTAAAATACACCGATGCGACAGTGAGTTTT.

The V call is TRBV7-9, the J call TRBJ1-2; weak D call: TRBD1 (5 bases). Germline loops: CDR1 SEHNR, CDR2 FQNEAQ (reference sequence). With 1 base removed from V and 14 bases from J, the gap between germline ends came to 17 bases. This CDR3 comprises 13 residues. The CDR3 coding sequence is TGTGCCAGCAGCTTAGTCCCTGGGGCCGCTGGAACCTTC. Translated: CASSLVPGAAGTF.

The table lists this clone with a few counts. This chain links TRBV11-2 with TRBJ1-1; D unresolved. The germline V gene encodes CDR1 SGHAT and CDR2 FQNNGV. The germline V and J ends were trimmed by 5 bases and 6 bases, with 10 bases remaining between them. The CDR3 is 12 amino acids. CDR3: CASSRKGSEAFF. The CDR3 nucleotides read TGTGCCAGCAGCCGAAAGGGATCTGAAGCTTTCTTT.

This clone was seen a handful of times. The chain links TRBV14 to TRBJ2-7; D remains unclear. The V end lost 3 bases, the J end lost 2 bases, and 17 bases lay between the germline ends. From germline, CDR1 is SGHDN and CDR2 FVKESK. The CDR3 has 16 amino acids. The CDR3 spells CASSHQKRRKPYEQYF. CDR3 nucleotide sequence: TGTGCCAGCAGCCACCAAAAACGCAGGAAACCCTACGAGCAGTACTTC.

This rearrangement joins TRBV18 to TRBJ2-7, with D maybe TRBD1 (5 bases). V was pared by 8 bases and J by 0 bases, with 14 bases between. The CDR3 runs to 14 residues. The germline V gene encodes CDR1 KGHSH and CDR2 LQKENI. The CDR3 here is CASVDSASSYEQYF. In DNA, the CDR3 is TGTGCCAGCGTCGACAGTGCTAGCTCCTACGAGCAGTACTTC.

This clone was picked up a small number of times. The J gene is TRBJ1-2, the V gene TRBV4-3; D gene ambiguous. V was trimmed by 4 bases and J by 5 bases, leaving 17 bases between them. Germline CDR1 and CDR2: LGHNA and YSLEER. The CDR3 loop spans 15 amino acids. Here the CDR3 DNA reads TGCGCCAGCAGCCTCGAGATGACCTGGAGTTATGGCTACACCTTC. Translation: CASSLEMTWSYGYTF.

The V and J genes are TRBV6-5 and TRBJ1-2; D not resolved. This CDR3 region has 15 residues. The germline gives CDR1 MNHEY, CDR2 SVGAGI. The V gene lost 6 bases and the J gene lost 8 bases, with 22 bases spanning the gap. The CDR3 protein is CASSPNPRAPGGYTF. The DNA for the CDR3 is TGTGCCAGCAGCCCGAATCCCCGGGCCCCCGGGGGCTACACCTTC.

The chain uses TRBV19 and TRBJ1-1; 7 nucleotides agree with TRBD1. Germline lookup yields CDR1 LNHDA and CDR2 SQIVND (reference sequence). The trim removed 2 bases at V and 4 bases at J, leaving 4 bases unmatched. There are 14 residues in the CDR3. The CDR3 is CASSITGVTTEAFF. The CDR3 DNA reads TGTGCCAGTAGTATAACAGGGGTGACCACTGAAGCTTTCTTT.

This clone was seen more than once but under ten times. The chain is built from TRBV6-6 and TRBJ1-5, with 7 positions matching TRBD1. Trimming took 2 bases from V and 2 from J; bases not matched to a gene: 6. The CDR3 extends over 16 amino acids. From germline, CDR1 is MNHNY and CDR2 SVGAGI (reference sequence). The CDR3 DNA follows: TGTGCCAGCAGTTACCCTACAGGGGTCGGCAATCAGCCCCAGCATTTT. Its translation is CASSYPTGVGNQPQHF.

This clone was observed a handful of times. This chain connects TRBV5-1 to TRBJ2-1, with 9 bases that match TRBD2. There are 16 residues in the CDR3. The V segment lost 1 base and the J segment 4 bases; nucleotides outside the gene matches: 6. CDR1 SGHRS and CDR2 YFSETQ come from the germline V gene. The CDR3, as DNA: TGCGCCAGCAGCTTGTTCGCGGGAGGGGCTTACAATGAGCAGTTCTTC. It specifies CASSLFAGGAYNEQFF.

The CDR3 protein is CASSPNVSGRAGKYF. CDR3 DNA sequence: TGTGCCAGCAGTCCGAATGTGAGCGGGAGGGCCGGAAAGTACTTC. V and J are TRBV28 and TRBJ2-5, with 10 bases identical to TRBD2. The germline gives CDR1 MDHEN, CDR2 SYDVKM. The CDR3 consists of 15 residues. The ends lost 5 bases at V and 12 bases at J; junction bases unmatched: 15.